Below are 8 T cell receptor beta chains sequenced from a single sample in a study of CD8 T cells in ankylosing spondylitis. From the 5' RACE reads, TCRdb called clonotypes with MiXCR, one entry per CDR3 protein. The sample includes 650,000 to 800,000 distinct CDR3 sequences, under 20% seen only once; the top ten take around 19%. Study-wide findings and caveats: Ankylosing spondylitis blood seemed to carry a telltale TCR beta motif made of under ten highly homologous variants.

Their specific antigens are unknown. Specimen: blood, either unsorted or a sorted T cell fraction (not recorded which). The receptors shown here come from a male donor with ankylosing spondylitis.

This clonotype has only a few counts. The chain recombines TRBV27 with TRBJ2-1; 9 bases line up with TRBD2. This CDR3 spans 18 amino acids. Looked up from germline, CDR1 is MNHEY and CDR2 is SMNVEV (reference sequence). The J segment lost 0 bases and the V segment lost 0 bases, leaving 6 bases of the junction unmatched. CDR3 region: CASSLSGSGSRSYNEQFF. As DNA, the CDR3 is TGTGCCAGCAGTTTATCGGGTAGCGGGAGCCGCTCCTACAATGAGCAGTTCTTC.

This clonotype was observed at least ten times. The J gene is TRBJ2-3, the V gene TRBV12-3 or TRBV12-4; no definite D call. The CDR3 has 15 residues. The V gene lost 3 bases and the J gene lost 0 bases, with 10 bases spanning the gap. The CDR3 nucleotides are TGTGCCAGCAGTTTTGTCGGCGGAAGCACAGATACGCAGTATTTT. It codes for CASSFVGGSTDTQYF.

The sample holds many counts of this clonotype. This chain links TRBV20-1 with TRBJ2-7; 10 nucleotides agree with TRBD2. The V gene's germline CDR1 is DFQATT and CDR2 SNEGSKA (reference sequence). V was pared by 3 bases and J by 3 bases, with 5 bases of the junction left unmatched. There are 14 residues in the CDR3. The CDR3 loop is CSARRSSGSYEQYF. In nucleotides, the CDR3 is TGCAGTGCTAGGAGGTCTAGCGGGAGCTACGAGCAGTACTTC.

This clonotype was detected only a few times. The chain's CDR3 is CASSQEDRGRGYTF. CDR3 DNA sequence: TGCGCCAGCAGCCAAGAAGACAGGGGGAGGGGCTACACCTTC. V gene TRBV4-1 combines with J gene TRBJ1-2, with TRBD1 identical over 9 bases. Trimming at V came to 0 bases and at J to 8 bases, leaving 4 bases not matched to a gene. This CDR3 comprises 14 residues. Germline CDR1 and CDR2: MGHRA and YSYEKL.

There are many counts of this clonotype. This sequence joins TRBV7-3 and TRBJ2-3; a possible D gene is TRBD2 (7 bases). This CDR3 region has 16 residues. The germline V and J ends were trimmed by 4 bases and 0 bases, with 14 bases remaining between them. CDR1 SGHTA and CDR2 FQGTGA come from the germline V gene. The CDR3 reads CASSWGGGPSTDTQYF. The CDR3 DNA reads as TGTGCCAGCAGCTGGGGGGGCGGACCTAGCACAGATACGCAGTATTTT.

This chain uses TRBV20-1 with TRBJ1-1, with D maybe TRBD1 (6 bases). Germline V CDR1 and CDR2: DFQATT, SNEGSKA (reference sequence). The CDR3 totals 18 residues. V lost 3 bases and J lost 4, with 27 bases in between. DNA of the CDR3: TGCAGTGCTAGTGCAGGGGTCGCATCCTTAGGGACCCCCACTGAAGCTTTCTTT. Translation gives CSASAGVASLGTPTEAFF.

This clonotype showed up just a few times. V gene TRBV11-2 combines with J gene TRBJ2-3, with D unclear. This CDR3 has 16 residues. The germline V gene encodes CDR1 SGHAT and CDR2 FQNNGV. Trimming took off 0 bases at V and 2 bases at J, with 12 bases between the two ends. CDR3 nucleotide sequence: TGTGCCAGCAGCTTAGAAAACAGCCTCTCCACAGATACGCAGTATTTT. Translated: CASSLENSLSTDTQYF.

The chain combines TRBV20-1 with TRBJ2-1; the D is unclear. V was trimmed by 2 bases and J by 8 bases, leaving 4 bases between them. CDR1 and CDR2 (germline): DFQATT, SNEGSKA (reference sequence). The CDR3 is made up of 10 amino acids. CDR3 protein: CSARSHEQFF. The CDR3 DNA is TGCAGTGCTAGAAGCCATGAGCAGTTCTTC.